This TCR beta chain was recorded in a study of shared clonotypes between healthy human individuals. Produced via immunoSEQ multiplex PCR; TCRdb's table is partial and in-frame only. The sample includes more than 500,000 clones, roughly 95% of them seen just once. CDR1 and CDR2 from the germline V gene are MDHEN and SYDVKM. The ends were cut back, 6 bases at V and 2 bases at J, with 20 bases in the middle. The CDR3 runs 16 residues. Sequencing input: naive CD4+ T cells sorted from blood. The sample's subset: CD45RA+ positively selected. This TCR was sampled from a woman under 40 in good health. J is TRBJ2-7 and V is TRBV28; the D gene is possibly TRBD2 (6 bases). CDR3 loop: CASRSTSWPTPYEQYF. As DNA, the CDR3 is TGTGCCAGCAGATCAACTAGCTGGCCGACTCCCTACGAGCAGTACTTC.